A single sample gave rise to the 31 T cell receptor beta chains below, sequenced in a study of T cell responses to AZD1222 COVID-19 vaccine. Generated by immunoSEQ multiplex PCR, the TCRdb table keeps only in-frame clones and is missing some. The data hold approximately 110,000 clones, with 82% observed a single time. The sequencing here drew on peripheral blood, taken on day 0 of AZD1222 vaccination. These receptors originate from an adult in good health.

This chain joins TRBV4-3 and TRBJ1-5; D gene uncertain. V lost 5 bases and J lost 2, with 7 bases in between. CDR1 is LGHNA, CDR2 YSLEER, per germline. CDR3 length equals 13 residues. The CDR3 sequence: CASSMDGNQPQHF. CDR3 nucleotides: TGCGCCAGCAGCATGGATGGCAATCAGCCCCAGCATTTT.

This chain joins TRBV12-3 or TRBV12-4 and TRBJ1-1; 9 bases map to TRBD1. The CDR3 length is 13 residues. V dropped 5 bases and J dropped 5; count of bases not matched to a gene: 3. The CDR3 coding sequence is TGTGCCAGCAGTCCGGGGACAGGGACTGAAGCTTTCTTT. Translating gives CASSPGTGTEAFF.

This rearrangement joins TRBV20-1 to TRBJ2-5; unclear D gene. The CDR3 spans 12 residues. The germline V gene has CDR1 DFQATT and CDR2 SNEGSKA (reference sequence). V was pared by 3 bases and J by 0 bases, with 5 bases between. CDR3 DNA sequence: TGCAGTGCTAGTCAGGACCAAGAGACCCAGTACTTC. This gives the protein CSASQDQETQYF.

This clone was counted a single time. V is TRBV25-1 and J is TRBJ2-1; the D is unclear. The CDR3 runs 14 residues. V was shortened by 4 bases and J by 8 bases, with 15 bases between the two germline ends. CDR1 and CDR2 from the germline V gene are MGHDK and SYGVNS. CDR3 sequence: CASSAPRPRYEQFF. CDR3 coding DNA: TGTGCCAGCAGTGCTCCCCGACCTCGGTATGAGCAGTTCTTC. The complete variable domain, with remaining parts taken from reference TRBV25-1 and TRBJ2-1, reads EADIYQTPRYLVIGTGKKITLECSQTMGHDKMYWYQQDPGMELHLIHYSYGVNSTEKGDLSSESTVSRIRTEHFPLTLESARPSHTSQYLCASSAPRPRYEQFFGPGTRLTVL.

The chain joins TRBV5-1 to TRBJ2-7, with 9 bases matching TRBD1. This CDR3 has 13 residues. Germline CDR1 reads SGHRS; CDR2 reads YFSETQ. V gave up 3 bases and J gave up 7 bases; unmatched junction bases: 5. CDR3 DNA sequence: TGCGCCAGCAGCTCGGACAGGGGATCGGAGCAGTACTTC. This translates into CASSSDRGSEQYF.

The rearrangement links TRBV19 to TRBJ1-5; no reliable D call. The CDR3 loop spans 15 amino acids. Trimming took off 3 bases at V and 0 bases at J, with 9 bases between the two ends. Germline V gene lookup returns CDR1 LNHDA and CDR2 SQIVND (reference sequence). The CDR3, as DNA: TGTGCCAGTAGTATGGCCCCGTATAGCAATCAGCCCCAGCATTTT. This sequence encodes CASSMAPYSNQPQHF. Full variable domain (outside the CDR3, taken from reference TRBV19 and TRBJ1-5): DGGITQSPKYLFRKEGQNVTLSCEQNLNHDAMYWYRQDPGQGLRLIYYSQIVNDFQKGDIAEGYSVSREKKESFPLTVTSAQKNPTAFYLCASSMAPYSNQPQHFGDGTRLSIL.

For the CDR3, the DNA is TGCAGCGTTGTTTTTAGAAACACCATATATTTT. Amino acid sequence: CSVVFRNTIYF. The V gene is TRBV29-1, the J gene TRBJ1-3, with D unresolved. Germline loops: CDR1 SQVTM, CDR2 ANQGSEA. V lost 4 bases and J lost 5, with 6 bases in between. The CDR3 is made up of 11 amino acids.

The rearrangement links TRBV19 to TRBJ2-3; 8 bases line up with TRBD1. V was clipped by 8 bases and J by 5 bases; unmatched bases: 12. Germline values: CDR1 LNHDA, CDR2 SQIVND (reference sequence). The CDR3 runs to 15 residues. The CDR3 DNA reads TGTGCCAGTCATGCGGGGCAGGGGGCGAGAGATACGCAGTATTTT. Encoded protein: CASHAGQGARDTQYF. Variable domain in full (rest from reference TRBV19 and TRBJ2-3): DGGITQSPKYLFRKEGQNVTLSCEQNLNHDAMYWYRQDPGQGLRLIYYSQIVNDFQKGDIAEGYSVSREKKESFPLTVTSAQKNPTAFYLCASHAGQGARDTQYFGPGTRLTVL.

J is TRBJ2-6 and V is TRBV6-4, with a possible D match to TRBD1 (6 bases). Trimming removed 4 bases from V and 0 bases from J, with 13 bases in between. Germline lookup yields CDR1 MRHNA and CDR2 SNTAGT. This CDR3 has 17 residues. The CDR3 protein is CASSAQGSGSGANVLTF. The CDR3 DNA sequence: TGTGCCAGCAGTGCACAGGGTTCCGGCTCTGGGGCCAACGTCCTGACTTTC.

V usage is TRBV7-2 and J usage is TRBJ1-2; D uncertain. Trimming removed 1 base at V and 6 bases at J, with 6 bases between. The germline gives CDR1 SGHTA, CDR2 FQGNSA. This CDR3 region has 12 residues. The CDR3 coding sequence is TGTGCCAGCAGCTTAGTAAAAGATGGCTACACCTTC. Amino acids: CASSLVKDGYTF.

V is TRBV5-1 and J is TRBJ2-1; 7 bases match TRBD2. CDR1 and CDR2 (germline): SGHRS, YFSETQ. The CDR3 extends over 15 amino acids. V trimming: 1 base; J trimming: 5 bases; junction bases outside the gene matches: 6. The CDR3 spells CASSLNGGGNNEQFF. The CDR3 DNA sequence: TGCGCCAGCAGCTTGAACGGGGGAGGGAACAATGAGCAGTTCTTC.

The chain is built from TRBV4-1 and TRBJ2-3; the D gene could be TRBD1 or TRBD2 (5 bases each). The CDR3 spans 16 residues. The V gene's germline CDR1 is MGHRA and CDR2 YSYEKL. The V gene lost 0 bases and the J gene lost 2 bases, with 12 bases spanning the gap. The CDR3 is CASSQDRDLNTDTQYF. The CDR3 DNA sequence: TGCGCCAGCAGCCAAGACCGGGACCTAAACACAGATACGCAGTATTTT.

The chain carries TRBV7-9 and TRBJ2-7; 9 bases match TRBD1. Per the germline V gene, CDR1 is SEHNR and CDR2 is FQNEAQ (reference sequence). The CDR3 consists of 14 residues. With V trimmed by 1 base and J by 7 bases, 5 bases remained unmatched. CDR3 in amino acids: CASSLDRGLSEQYF. The CDR3 DNA is TGTGCCAGCAGCTTAGACAGGGGGCTCAGTGAGCAGTACTTC.

The rearrangement links TRBV10-3 to TRBJ1-1; no definite D call. Germline-derived CDR1 and CDR2 are ENHRY and SYGVKD. The V and J ends lost 7 bases and 2 bases respectively, with 11 bases between them. The CDR3 contains 13 residues. Written as DNA, the CDR3 is TGTGCCATCATCTCCAGGCTAAACACTGAAGCTTTCTTT. As protein: CAIISRLNTEAFF.

The chain has TRBV11-2 and TRBJ1-1, with D perhaps TRBD1 (5 bases). CDR1 is SGHAT, CDR2 FQNNGV, per germline. CDR3 length: 15 amino acids. The germline V and J ends were trimmed by 5 bases and 2 bases, with 15 bases remaining between them. The CDR3 bases are TGTGCCAGCAGCCTTCTCAGGGTTACTAACACTGAAGCTTTCTTT. Residues: CASSLLRVTNTEAFF.

The V and J genes are TRBV24-1 and TRBJ1-2, with 10 bases aligning to TRBD1. After removal of 0 bases from V and 6 bases from J, the junction contained 6 bases not matched to a gene. The CDR3 loop spans 16 amino acids. Germline loops: CDR1 KGHDR, CDR2 SFDVKD. CDR3 loop: CATSDLLGTGAHGYTF. DNA of the CDR3: TGTGCCACCAGTGATTTGTTGGGGACAGGGGCCCATGGCTACACCTTC.

The rearrangement links TRBV6-4 to TRBJ2-1; 11 bases are a match to TRBD2. With V trimmed by 4 bases and J by 6 bases, 5 bases remained unmatched. CDR1 and CDR2 (germline): MRHNA, SNTAGT. The CDR3 spans 15 residues. CDR3 in DNA: TGTGCCAGCAGTGTGGGTAGCGGGGGGGCCAATGAGCAGTTCTTC. Its translation is CASSVGSGGANEQFF.

The genes are TRBV5-6 and TRBJ2-1, with D possibly TRBD2 on 5 matching bases. This CDR3 is 16 amino acids long. Germline-derived CDR1 and CDR2 are SGHDT and YYEEEE. V was cut by 4 bases and J by 0 bases, with 14 bases left in between. The CDR3 DNA follows: TGTGCCAGCAGCCCAGATCGGGGAAGCTCCTACAATGAGCAGTTCTTC. This codes for CASSPDRGSSYNEQFF.

This clone was seen only a few times. The gene calls are TRBV5-1 and TRBJ2-1, with TRBD2 identical over 8 bases. The germline CDR1 and CDR2 sequences are SGHRS and YFSETQ. The CDR3 extends over 16 amino acids. V lost 0 bases, J lost 7 bases, and 9 bases stayed unmatched. For the CDR3, the DNA is TGCGCCAGCAGCTTGGCCGGGGGGGCCGATTTGAATGAGCAGTTCTTC. Encoded protein: CASSLAGGADLNEQFF.

The chain uses TRBV5-1 and TRBJ2-3; 8 nucleotides line up with TRBD2. Per the germline V gene, CDR1 is SGHRS and CDR2 is YFSETQ. The ends lost 4 bases at V and 5 bases at J; junction bases unmatched: 9. The CDR3 sequence is 15 residues long. CDR3 DNA: TGCGCCAGCAGCCTGCGGGGGACTAGGGGAGATACGCAGTATTTT. This encodes CASSLRGTRGDTQYF.

CDR3 DNA: TGTGCCAGCAGTTTTTTAGGACAGGGGGCATACACTGAAGCTTTCTTT. This gives the protein CASSFLGQGAYTEAFF. The chain combines TRBV27 with TRBJ1-1; the match to TRBD1 covers 11 bases. The ends lost 3 bases at V and 3 bases at J; junction bases unmatched: 6. Germline values: CDR1 MNHEY, CDR2 SMNVEV (reference sequence). This CDR3 spans 16 amino acids.

The rearrangement links TRBV19 to TRBJ1-2, with D maybe TRBD1 (5 bases). Between the trimmed V and J ends, which lost 1 base and 7 bases, there was a span of 16 bases. There are 15 residues in the CDR3. Germline V gives CDR1 LNHDA, CDR2 SQIVND (reference sequence). The CDR3 DNA reads as TGTGCCAGTAGTATAGTTGGACACCAAGGCGGTGGCTACACCTTC. As protein: CASSIVGHQGGGYTF.

This clone was counted between two and nine times. The rearrangement links TRBV5-6 to TRBJ2-7, with D possibly matching TRBD2 (6 bases). Germline CDR1 and CDR2: SGHDT and YYEEEE. The V gene lost 7 bases and the J gene lost 7 bases, with 15 bases spanning the gap. This CDR3 has 12 residues. The DNA of the CDR3 is TGTGCCAGCCGAGGGCCGGCGGGAGAGCAGTACTTC. Translation: CASRGPAGEQYF.

The V call is TRBV7-2, the J call TRBJ2-5; D perhaps matches TRBD2 (7 bases). Germline V CDR1 and CDR2: SGHTA, FQGNSA. V lost 5 bases to trimming and J lost 5 bases, with 15 bases between them. This CDR3 has 14 residues. In DNA form, the CDR3 reads TGTGCCAGCAGCCTGGGAGGGGGGCGTGAGACCCAGTACTTC. It specifies CASSLGGGRETQYF.

The chain has TRBV4-1 and TRBJ1-6; no clear D gene. V was shortened by 2 bases and J by 6 bases, with 5 bases between the two germline ends. The germline V gene encodes CDR1 MGHRA and CDR2 YSYEKL. This CDR3 has 13 amino acids. The CDR3 protein is CASSQHGNSPLHF. The CDR3 DNA follows: TGCGCCAGCAGCCAACACGGTAATTCACCCCTCCACTTT.

V and J are TRBV7-9 and TRBJ2-1, with a possible D match to TRBD1 (6 bases). The CDR3 loop spans 16 amino acids. V lost 1 base and J 4 bases, leaving 14 bases between the germline ends. Germline CDR1 is SEHNR and CDR2 is FQNEAQ (reference sequence). CDR3 DNA: TGTGCCAGCAGCTTAGACGGGGCAGGGGCGTACAATGAGCAGTTCTTC. It encodes CASSLDGAGAYNEQFF.

This sequence joins TRBV19 and TRBJ1-2; the match to TRBD1 covers 7 bases. Germline V gives CDR1 LNHDA, CDR2 SQIVND (reference sequence). V shed 5 bases, J shed 2 bases, and the junction held 8 bases outside the gene matches. The CDR3 length is 15 residues. CDR3 DNA sequence: TGTGCCAGTAGTTTACAGGGGTTTTCGAACTATGGCTACACCTTC. Translated, it gives CASSLQGFSNYGYTF.

This rearrangement joins TRBV4-1 to TRBJ1-5; unclear D gene. The CDR3 has 13 residues. The V gene lost 2 bases and the J gene lost 9 bases, with 11 bases spanning the gap. Germline CDR1 is MGHRA and CDR2 is YSYEKL. The CDR3 loop reads CASSQPGNRPQHF. In nucleotides, the CDR3 is TGCGCCAGCAGCCAACCCGGGAATAGGCCCCAGCATTTT.

The V call is TRBV12-5, the J call TRBJ1-1, with 9 bases aligning to TRBD1. This CDR3 has 15 residues. Looked up from germline, CDR1 is LGHNT and CDR2 is FRNRAP. Germline trimming cut 6 bases from V and 5 bases from J; bases unmatched to any gene: 10. CDR3 residues: CASGKGQGVGTEAFF. For the CDR3, the DNA is TGTGCTAGTGGCAAGGGACAGGGAGTGGGGACTGAAGCTTTCTTT.

The CDR3 protein is CASTVSGGLDYGYTF. The CDR3 DNA reads as TGTGCCAGTACCGTAAGCGGGGGGCTTGACTATGGCTACACCTTC. The chain is built from TRBV19 and TRBJ1-2; tentatively, D is TRBD1 (6 bases). The V and J ends lost 7 bases and 3 bases respectively, with 18 bases between them. CDR3 length equals 15 residues. In germline, CDR1 is LNHDA, CDR2 SQIVND (reference sequence). Combining the CDR3 with reference TRBV19 and TRBJ1-2 gives the whole variable domain DGGITQSPKYLFRKEGQNVTLSCEQNLNHDAMYWYRQDPGQGLRLIYYSQIVNDFQKGDIAEGYSVSREKKESFPLTVTSAQKNPTAFYLCASTVSGGLDYGYTFGSGTRLTVV.

V usage is TRBV7-9 and J usage is TRBJ2-7; weak D call: TRBD1 (6 bases). Between the trimmed V and J ends, which lost 6 bases and 3 bases, there was a span of 12 bases. The CDR3 covers 13 residues. Germline V gene data show CDR1 as SEHNR and CDR2 as FQNEAQ (reference sequence). Written as DNA, the CDR3 is TGTGCCAGCAGTCACAGGGAGTACTACGAGCAGTACTTC. Translation: CASSHREYYEQYF.